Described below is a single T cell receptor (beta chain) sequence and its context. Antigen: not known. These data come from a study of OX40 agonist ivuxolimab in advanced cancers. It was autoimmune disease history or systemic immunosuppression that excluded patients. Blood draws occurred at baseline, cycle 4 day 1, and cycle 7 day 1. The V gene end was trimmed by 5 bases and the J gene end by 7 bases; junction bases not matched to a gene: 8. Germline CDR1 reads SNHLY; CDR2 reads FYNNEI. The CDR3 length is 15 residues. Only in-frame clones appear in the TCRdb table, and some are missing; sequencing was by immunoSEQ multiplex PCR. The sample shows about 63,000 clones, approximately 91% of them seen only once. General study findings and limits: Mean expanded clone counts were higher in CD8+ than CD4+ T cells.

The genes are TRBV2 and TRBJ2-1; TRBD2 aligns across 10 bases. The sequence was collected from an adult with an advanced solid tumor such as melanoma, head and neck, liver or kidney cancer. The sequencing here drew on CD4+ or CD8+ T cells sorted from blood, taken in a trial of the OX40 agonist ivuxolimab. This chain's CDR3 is CASSYLAGAENEQFF. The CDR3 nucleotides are TGTGCCAGCAGTTACCTAGCGGGAGCAGAGAATGAGCAGTTCTTC.